Sequencing of this TCR beta chain was carried out in a study of cytomegalovirus exposure and HLA in healthy donors. Germline trimming cut 5 bases from V and 5 bases from J; bases unmatched to any gene: 8. This CDR3 has 14 residues. The V gene's germline CDR1 is MDHEN and CDR2 SYDVKM. Study-level points and caveats: A prior analysis recorded that most TCR beta V segments were productive about 90% or about 30% of the time.

Unrecorded immune exposures were likely, despite nominal health at sampling. Primers for the PCR totalled 60 Vbeta and 13 Jbeta. Generated by immunoSEQ multiplex PCR, the TCRdb table keeps only in-frame clones and is missing some. The table records some 200,000 clones, 76% of them present only once. Concerning this clone: The antigen is not known.

Sequenced sample: PBMCs. The receptor comes from a man aged 18 to 30 in good health and CMV-seronegative. This chain uses TRBV28 with TRBJ2-7; 8 positions agree with TRBD1. The CDR3, as DNA: TGTGCCAGCAGTCCCCAGGACAGGGAGAACGAGCAGTACTTC. Its protein is CASSPQDRENEQYF.